The present entry profiles one T cell receptor (beta chain) with its context. What it recognizes is unknown. The sample originates from a study of cytomegalovirus exposure and HLA in healthy donors. Study conclusions and caveats: Later analysis revealed greater clonal expansion in HLA-associated TCR beta chains than in equally common others.

The trim removed 1 base at V and 5 bases at J, leaving 9 bases unmatched. The CDR3 consists of 18 residues. Germline V gene sequence: CDR1 MGHDK, CDR2 SYGVNS. With 60 Vbeta and 13 Jbeta primers, the PCR was carried out. The repertoire was sequenced with immunoSEQ multiplex PCR; TCRdb's copy has only in-frame clones and lacks some. The table lists 150,000 or so clones, 75% to 85% of them singletons. The chain is built from TRBV25-1 and TRBJ2-5; 14 positions match TRBD2. The source of this sequence is a woman aged 18-35 years in good health and CMV-seropositive. Specimen: PBMCs. The CDR3 nucleotides read TGTGCCAGCAGTGAATTTGTGACTAGCGGGGGGGCCAGGGAGACCCAGTACTTC. Translating it yields CASSEFVTSGGARETQYF.